The 9 T cell receptor beta chains below come from one sample, sequenced in a study of cytomegalovirus exposure and HLA in healthy donors. PCR primers comprised 60 Vbeta and 13 Jbeta primers. Using immunoSEQ multiplex PCR, the repertoire was profiled, and TCRdb retains in-frame clones only, with some absent. The table has roughly 190,000 clones, about 69% seen once; the top ten hold 4% to 5%. Sequencing used PBMCs. Receptors originate from a man aged 30 to 39 in good health and CMV-seropositive.

This sequence joins TRBV27 and TRBJ2-7; TRBD2 is a possible D gene (7 bases). The V end was cut by 5 bases, the J end by 6 bases, with 17 bases between. Germline values: CDR1 MNHEY, CDR2 SMNVEV (reference sequence). The CDR3 consists of 14 residues. The CDR3 region has the DNA TGTGCCAGCAGTCCCCGGGGGGCGCCGGCCGAGCAGTACTTC. Its translation is CASSPRGAPAEQYF.

This sequence joins TRBV28 and TRBJ2-7; D is ambiguous. The germline V gene encodes CDR1 MDHEN and CDR2 SYDVKM. V was cut by 6 bases and J by 2 bases, with 5 bases left in between. The CDR3 has 11 amino acids. For the CDR3, the DNA is TGTGCCAGCAGCCCGGCCTACGAGCAGTACTTC. This translates into CASSPAYEQYF. The full variable domain, in which reference TRBV28 and TRBJ2-7 provide the parts outside the CDR3, is DVKVTQSSRYLVKRTGEKVFLECVQDMDHENMFWYRQDPGLGLRLIYFSYDVKMKEKGDIPEGYSVSREKKERFSLILESASTNQTSMYLCASSPAYEQYFGPGTRLTVT.

J is TRBJ1-4 and V is TRBV7-9, with D perhaps matching TRBD1 (6 bases). Deletions cut 7 bases from V and 8 bases from J, with 17 bases between. Germline V gene data show CDR1 as SEHNR and CDR2 as FQNEAQ (reference sequence). This CDR3 comprises 14 residues. The CDR3 protein is CASKFGGAEEKLFF. The CDR3 nucleotides read TGTGCCAGCAAATTCGGGGGGGCGGAAGAAAAACTGTTTTTT.

The chain joins TRBV28 to TRBJ2-1; D is possibly TRBD2 (5 bases). Germline values: CDR1 MDHEN, CDR2 SYDVKM. V gave up 6 bases and J gave up 7 bases, with 13 bases separating them. This CDR3 spans 13 amino acids. In nucleotides, the CDR3 is TGTGCCAGCAGCACGGGGAACTCGAATGAGCAGTTCTTC. It yields the protein CASSTGNSNEQFF.

This clone was found once. This CDR3 is also generated by other DNA sequences in the sample. The chain employs TRBV6-5 and TRBJ2-7; TRBD1 aligns across 10 bases. The length of the CDR3 is 15 residues. Germline CDR1 MNHEY, CDR2 SVGAGI. Trimming removed 2 bases from V and 2 bases from J; junction bases left unmatched: 3. The CDR3 sequence is CASSYRDRGAYEQYF. The CDR3 coding sequence is TGTGCCAGCAGTTACAGGGACAGGGGTGCCTACGAGCAGTACTTC.

The genes are TRBV6-6 and TRBJ1-3; the match to TRBD1 covers 9 bases. Germline-derived CDR1 and CDR2 are MNHNY and SVGAGI (reference sequence). The CDR3 totals 15 residues. Trimming at V came to 6 bases and at J to 0 bases, leaving 3 bases not matched to a gene. The CDR3 region has the DNA TGTGCCAGCAGCCCGACAGGGGGCTCTGGAAACACCATATATTTT. Translation gives CASSPTGGSGNTIYF.

Here the CDR3 DNA reads TGTGCCAGCAGCGCCGACTACCAGGGGGCTAGCAATCAGCCCCAGCATTTT. This translates into CASSADYQGASNQPQHF. The chain links TRBV21-1 to TRBJ1-5; the listed D gene, TRBD1, was not tested against the DNA. TRBV21-1 is listed as a pseudogene. CDR3 length: 17 residues.

This chain links TRBV5-8 with TRBJ1-5; D gene ambiguous. V gave up 2 bases and J gave up 4 bases, with 16 bases separating them. The CDR3 runs to 16 residues. Looked up from germline, CDR1 is SGHTS and CDR2 is YDEGEE. The CDR3 bases are TGTGCCAGCAGCTTTACGAGACACAGCTCAAATCAGCCCCAGCATTTT. Its protein product is CASSFTRHSSNQPQHF.

The rearrangement joins TRBV5-1 to TRBJ2-7; TRBD2 agrees at 9 bases. The germline CDR1 and CDR2 sequences are SGHRS and YFSETQ. V was clipped by 1 base and J by 2 bases; unmatched bases: 4. CDR3 length: 15 amino acids. The CDR3 DNA follows: TGCGCCAGCAGCTTGCTTAGCGGGAGCCCCTACGAGCAGTACTTC. Translating gives CASSLLSGSPYEQYF.